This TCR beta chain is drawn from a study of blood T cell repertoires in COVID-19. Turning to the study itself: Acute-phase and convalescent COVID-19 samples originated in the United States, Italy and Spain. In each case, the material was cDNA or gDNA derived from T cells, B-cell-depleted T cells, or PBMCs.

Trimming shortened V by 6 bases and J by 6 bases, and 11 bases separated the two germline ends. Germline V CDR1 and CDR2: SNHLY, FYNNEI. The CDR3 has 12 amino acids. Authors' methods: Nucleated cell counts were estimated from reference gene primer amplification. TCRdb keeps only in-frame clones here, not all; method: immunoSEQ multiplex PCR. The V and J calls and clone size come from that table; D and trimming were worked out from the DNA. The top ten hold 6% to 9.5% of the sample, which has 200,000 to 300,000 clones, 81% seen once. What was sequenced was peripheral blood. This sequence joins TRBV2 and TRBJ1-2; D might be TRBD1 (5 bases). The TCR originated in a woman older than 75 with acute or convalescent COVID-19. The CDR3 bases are TGTGCCAGCAGGGGCGACAGCGATGGCTACACCTTC. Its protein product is CASRGDSDGYTF. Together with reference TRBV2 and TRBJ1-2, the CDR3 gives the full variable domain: EPEVTQTPSHQVTQMGQEVILRCVPISNHLYFYWYRQILGQKVEFLVSFYNNEISEKSEIFDDQFSVERPDGSNFTLKIRSTKLEDSAMYFCASRGDSDGYTFGSGTRLTVV.